One sample yielded the 20 T cell receptor beta chains listed below, sequenced in a study of a mutant IDH1 vaccine in newly diagnosed glioma. Specified time point: week 47, end of study. A 20-mer mutant IDH1 peptide at 300 ug was injected subcutaneously with topical imiquimod. Antigens for these TCRs are unknown. Clones were sequenced by immunoSEQ multiplex PCR, and TCRdb holds only the in-frame ones, with some missing. The sample has tens of thousands of clones; around 82% are singletons. Here the sequenced sample was PBMCs, taken from a glioma patient whose treatment included an IDH1 peptide vaccine. These receptor sequences come from a man younger than 35 with glioma. Some clones in this sample may be carry-over from other donors' samples.

The chain recombines TRBV28 with TRBJ2-7; 7 bases agree with TRBD2. The J segment lost 4 bases and the V segment lost 7 bases, leaving 10 bases of the junction unmatched. Germline CDR1 and CDR2: MDHEN and SYDVKM. This CDR3 has 14 amino acids. The CDR3 DNA reads as TGTGCCAGCACCGCTACTAGCGTCGCATACGAGCAGTACTTC. It codes for CASTATSVAYEQYF.

The V call is TRBV19, the J call TRBJ1-4; tentatively, D is TRBD1 (5 bases). The V gene lost 5 bases and the J gene lost 8 bases, with 18 bases spanning the gap. The CDR3 has 15 amino acids. In germline, CDR1 is LNHDA, CDR2 SQIVND (reference sequence). CDR3 sequence: CASSVSGTGREKLFF. CDR3 in DNA: TGTGCCAGTAGTGTATCCGGGACTGGGAGGGAAAAACTGTTTTTT.

The rearrangement links TRBV7-2 to TRBJ2-1; D is perhaps TRBD1 (5 bases). The CDR3 runs 12 residues. The germline CDR1 and CDR2 sequences are SGHTA and FQGNSA. Trimming took 2 bases from V and 9 from J, leaving 8 bases between them. CDR3 nucleotide sequence: TGTGCCAGCAGCTTACAAGGGGTTGAGCAGTTCTTC. It codes for CASSLQGVEQFF.

The J gene is TRBJ2-2, the V gene TRBV19; 9 nucleotides match TRBD2. Losses at the gene ends were 4 bases for V and 3 bases for J; bases not matched to a gene: 6. CDR3 length: 16 residues. Germline V lookup: CDR1 LNHDA, CDR2 SQIVND (reference sequence). The CDR3 DNA follows: TGTGCCAGTAGTAGTCCAGCGGGGGGAGACACCGGGGAGCTGTTTTTT. Translating gives CASSSPAGGDTGELFF. The entire variable domain, with the rest obtained from reference TRBV19 and TRBJ2-2, is as follows: DGGITQSPKYLFRKEGQNVTLSCEQNLNHDAMYWYRQDPGQGLRLIYYSQIVNDFQKGDIAEGYSVSREKKESFPLTVTSAQKNPTAFYLCASSSPAGGDTGELFFGEGSRLTVL.

V is TRBV11-3 and J is TRBJ2-1, with TRBD1 matching 12 bases. V gave up 7 bases and J gave up 8 bases; unmatched junction bases: 3. The CDR3 runs 13 residues. Germline V lookup: CDR1 SGHNT, CDR2 YENEEA. The CDR3 DNA follows: TGTGCCAGCAAGGGACAGGGGGCAGATGAGCAGTTCTTC. This gives the protein CASKGQGADEQFF. The full variable domain, completed using reference TRBV11-3 and TRBJ2-1, is EAGVVQSPRYKIIEKKQPVAFWCNPISGHNTLYWYLQNLGQGPELLIRYENEEAVDDSQLPKDRFSAERLKGVDSTLKIQPAELGDSAVYLCASKGQGADEQFFGPGTRLTVL.

The rearrangement links TRBV29-1 to TRBJ1-1; D remains unclear. Germline V gene sequence: CDR1 SQVTM, CDR2 ANQGSEA. Trimming stripped 3 bases from V and 0 bases from J, with 8 bases between. The CDR3 covers 13 residues. Written as DNA, the CDR3 is TGCAGCGTTGAGTCGGACTTGAACACTGAAGCTTTCTTT. Translation: CSVESDLNTEAFF.

The chain joins TRBV27 to TRBJ1-1, with 7 bases identical to TRBD1. The junction had 12 bases not matched to a gene; V was cut back by 4 bases and J by 7 bases. CDR1 MNHEY and CDR2 SMNVEV come from the germline V gene (reference sequence). The CDR3 covers 15 residues. For the CDR3, the DNA is TGTGCCAGCAGTTCCCCCTGGGACAGAGAGGGTGAAGCTTTCTTT. This codes for CASSSPWDREGEAFF.

The chain links TRBV2 to TRBJ1-4; D unresolved. CDR1 SNHLY and CDR2 FYNNEI come from the germline V gene. Trimming took 7 bases from V and 5 from J, leaving 29 bases between them. The CDR3 has 19 residues. The CDR3 sequence: CASTPPSDSRRAVNEKLFF. The CDR3 nucleotides read TGTGCCAGCACTCCACCCTCGGACTCTCGGAGGGCCGTAAATGAAAAACTGTTTTTT.

This clone was detected once. V is TRBV5-1 and J is TRBJ2-2; tentative D call: TRBD2 (6 bases). Trimming removed 2 bases from V and 7 bases from J, with 12 bases in between. This CDR3 comprises 14 residues. Looked up from germline, CDR1 is SGHRS and CDR2 is YFSETQ. This CDR3 reads CASSFGTEYGELFF. As DNA, the CDR3 is TGCGCCAGCAGCTTTGGGACTGAGTACGGGGAGCTGTTTTTT.

The genes are TRBV18 and TRBJ1-1, with D tentatively TRBD1 (6 bases). Germline V gene data show CDR1 as KGHSH and CDR2 as LQKENI. Trimming left V 3 bases short and J 2 bases short, with 10 bases between. This CDR3 region has 14 residues. The CDR3: CASSPWTANTEAFF. CDR3 sequence (DNA): TGTGCCAGCTCACCTTGGACAGCCAACACTGAAGCTTTCTTT. Full variable domain (outside the CDR3, taken from reference TRBV18 and TRBJ1-1): NAGVMQNPRHLVRRRGQEARLRCSPMKGHSHVYWYRQLPEEGLKFMVYLQKENIIDESGMPKERFSAEFPKEGPSILRIQQVVRGDSAAYFCASSPWTANTEAFFGQGTRLTVV.

V usage is TRBV6-6 and J usage is TRBJ1-2; 7 nucleotides align to TRBD1. Germline CDR1 is MNHNY and CDR2 is SVGAGI (reference sequence). The CDR3 length is 15 residues. After removal of 5 bases from V and 8 bases from J, the junction contained 14 bases not matched to a gene. The CDR3 nucleotides read TGTGCCAGCAGTACCGGGACAGAGGCCCCCGGGGGCTACACCTTC. This codes for CASSTGTEAPGGYTF.

This clone showed up just once. This rearrangement joins TRBV15 to TRBJ1-2; 8 nucleotides line up with TRBD1. Germline V gene sequence: CDR1 LNHNV, CDR2 YYDKDF (reference sequence). This CDR3 has 16 residues. Losses at the gene ends were 0 bases for V and 8 bases for J; bases not matched to a gene: 11. The CDR3 DNA follows: TGTGCCACCAGCAGAGATAGTCCGGACAGGGCCCTAGGCTACACCTTC. Translating it yields CATSRDSPDRALGYTF.

The CDR3 nucleotides read TGCGCCAGCAGCTCGGACAGGGGGTTTGGAAACACCATATATTTT. Its translation is CASSSDRGFGNTIYF. The chain carries TRBV4-3 and TRBJ1-3, with TRBD1 matching 10 bases. CDR1 is LGHNA, CDR2 YSLEER, per germline. V lost 5 bases to trimming and J lost 3 bases; unmatched junction nucleotides: 4. There are 15 residues in the CDR3.

This rearrangement joins TRBV10-3 to TRBJ1-4, with 8 nucleotides matching TRBD1. Germline values: CDR1 ENHRY, CDR2 SYGVKD. The CDR3 runs to 13 residues. V was clipped by 11 bases and J by 6 bases; unmatched bases: 8. The CDR3 region is CAVRTGWDEKLFF. In DNA form, the CDR3 reads TGTGCCGTTAGGACAGGGTGGGATGAAAAACTGTTTTTT.

The chain uses TRBV29-1 and TRBJ2-3; TRBD1 matches 9 bases. Germline lookup yields CDR1 SQVTM and CDR2 ANQGSEA. J gave up 5 bases and V 5 bases, and 8 bases lay outside the gene matches. The CDR3 length is 14 residues. The CDR3 DNA sequence: TGCAGCGTTCTCAACAGGGGGCGAATAGATACGCAGTATTTT. It yields the protein CSVLNRGRIDTQYF.

This chain uses TRBV9 with TRBJ2-5, with 9 bases lining up with TRBD1. CDR3 length equals 14 residues. With V trimmed by 2 bases and J by 5 bases, 4 bases remained unmatched. The germline V gene has CDR1 SGDLS and CDR2 YYNGEE. The CDR3 nucleotides are TGTGCCAGCAGCGTTACAGGGGGCTGGGAGACCCAGTACTTC. It specifies CASSVTGGWETQYF.

The V and J genes are TRBV4-1 and TRBJ2-7, with TRBD1 matching over 9 bases. The CDR3 extends over 15 amino acids. The ends lost 3 bases at V and 3 bases at J; junction bases unmatched: 6. CDR1 is MGHRA, CDR2 YSYEKL, per germline. CDR3 loop: CASSQEMGQGYEQYF. The CDR3, as DNA: TGCGCCAGCAGCCAGGAAATGGGACAGGGCTACGAGCAGTACTTC.

The CDR3 sequence: CAISERTGPYEQYF. The CDR3 DNA reads as TGTGCCATCAGTGAGAGGACAGGCCCCTACGAGCAGTACTTC. The V and J genes are TRBV10-3 and TRBJ2-7; 7 positions match TRBD1. The V and J ends lost 2 bases and 2 bases, in that order; junction bases with no gene match: 3. CDR1 is ENHRY and CDR2 is SYGVKD in the germline V gene. The CDR3 is made up of 14 amino acids.

The V gene is TRBV7-9, the J gene TRBJ1-1; no definite D call. The CDR3 runs 12 residues. CDR1 is SEHNR, CDR2 FQNEAQ, per germline (reference sequence). V lost 11 bases to trimming and J lost 3 bases, with 13 bases between them. This CDR3 reads CAGNSWDTEAFF. The DNA of the CDR3 is TGTGCCGGCAACTCTTGGGACACTGAAGCTTTCTTT.

CDR3 region: CASSFSGTGNTGELFF. In DNA form, the CDR3 reads TGTGCCAGCAGTTTCTCCGGGACAGGGAACACCGGGGAGCTGTTTTTT. This chain uses TRBV6-5 with TRBJ2-2; 8 bases line up with TRBD1. The CDR3 runs to 16 residues. V was clipped by 4 bases and J by 1 base; unmatched bases: 5. Per germline, CDR1 MNHEY and CDR2 SVGAGI.